A selection of T cell receptor beta chains follows, all from one sample in a study of blood T cell repertoires in COVID-19. Produced via immunoSEQ multiplex PCR; TCRdb's table is partial and in-frame only. The sample shows 94,000 or so clones, 70% to 90% of them seen only once. The sequenced sample was peripheral blood. These receptors were collected from a woman in her sixties or seventies with acute or convalescent COVID-19. The CDR3 runs from the conserved cysteine through the conserved F or W. The order of the fields is J gene, clone size, CDR3 length, V gene, D gene, CDR3 protein, CDR3 DNA. D genes are given only for firm matches. Rows may omit the clone size; those that give it use once, few, many or a size class.

j_gene: TRBJ2-7
abundance: NA
len: 14
v_gene: TRBV10-3
d_gene: NA
CDR3aa: CAISGGTTGHEQYF
CDR3nt: TGTGCCATCAGTGGGGGGACAACAGGGCACGAGCAGTACTTC

j_gene: TRBJ2-1
abundance: NA
len: 17
v_gene: TRBV18
d_gene: TRBD2
CDR3aa: CASSMGLAGALYNEQFF
CDR3nt: TGTGCCAGCTCCATGGGACTAGCGGGAGCGTTATACAATGAGCAGTTCTTC

j_gene: TRBJ1-1
abundance: NA
len: 16
v_gene: TRBV14
d_gene: TRBD1
CDR3aa: CASSQETGVMNTEAFF
CDR3nt: TGTGCCAGCAGCCAAGAAACAGGGGTAATGAACACTGAAGCTTTCTTT

j_gene: TRBJ1-1
abundance: NA
len: 14
v_gene: TRBV7-9
d_gene: NA
CDR3aa: CASSFTGSTAEAFF
CDR3nt: TGTGCCAGCAGCTTTACAGGAAGTACGGCTGAAGCTTTCTTT

j_gene: TRBJ1-1
abundance: NA
len: 15
v_gene: TRBV19
d_gene: NA
CDR3aa: CASSIGSKGSTEAFF
CDR3nt: TGTGCCAGTAGTATAGGGTCCAAGGGGTCCACTGAAGCTTTCTTT

j_gene: TRBJ2-1
abundance: NA
len: 15
v_gene: TRBV6-1
d_gene: NA
CDR3aa: CASSEGGGGLDEQFF
CDR3nt: TGTGCCAGCAGTGAAGGCGGTGGAGGGCTGGATGAGCAGTTCTTC

j_gene: TRBJ2-5
abundance: once
len: 16
v_gene: TRBV9
d_gene: TRBD1
CDR3aa: CASSPPHGQVAETQYF
CDR3nt: TGTGCCAGCAGCCCCCCCCACGGACAGGTGGCCGAGACCCAGTACTTC

j_gene: TRBJ1-2
abundance: few
len: 15
v_gene: TRBV7-5
d_gene: NA
CDR3aa: CVRSLGTAPNYGYTF
CDR3nt: TGTGTCAGAAGCCTTGGGACAGCGCCTAACTATGGCTACACCTTC

j_gene: TRBJ2-7
abundance: NA
len: 15
v_gene: TRBV10-2
d_gene: TRBD2
CDR3aa: CASSRGTSGPYEQYF
CDR3nt: TGCGCCAGCAGTCGAGGGACTAGCGGACCCTACGAGCAGTACTTC

j_gene: TRBJ1-2
abundance: medium-sized
len: 17
v_gene: TRBV28
d_gene: NA
CDR3aa: CASSSTRVGEEHYGYTF
CDR3nt: TGTGCCAGCAGCTCAACAAGGGTCGGGGAAGAACACTATGGCTACACCTTC

j_gene: TRBJ2-7
abundance: NA
len: 13
v_gene: TRBV2
d_gene: TRBD1
CDR3aa: CASSVDRAYEQYF
CDR3nt: TGTGCCAGCAGTGTGGACAGGGCCTACGAGCAGTACTTC

j_gene: TRBJ2-3
abundance: NA
len: 12
v_gene: TRBV19
d_gene: NA
CDR3aa: CASSARTDTQYF
CDR3nt: TGTGCCAGTAGTGCCAGGACAGATACGCAGTATTTT

j_gene: TRBJ1-2
abundance: NA
len: 13
v_gene: TRBV2
d_gene: TRBD1
CDR3aa: CARGETGADGYTF
CDR3nt: TGTGCCAGAGGTGAGACAGGGGCGGACGGCTACACCTTC

j_gene: TRBJ2-1
abundance: NA
len: 16
v_gene: TRBV11-2
d_gene: TRBD2
CDR3aa: CASSARLTSGGNEQFF
CDR3nt: TGTGCCAGCAGCGCACGACTCACTAGCGGCGGCAATGAGCAGTTCTTC

j_gene: TRBJ2-5
abundance: NA
len: 15
v_gene: TRBV3-1/TRBV3-2
d_gene: NA
CDR3aa: CASSQGKGDQETQYF
CDR3nt: TGTGCCAGCAGCCAAGGCAAGGGGGACCAAGAGACCCAGTACTTC

j_gene: TRBJ1-1
abundance: NA
len: 12
v_gene: TRBV7-9
d_gene: NA
CDR3aa: CASSFGYAEAFF
CDR3nt: TGTGCCAGCAGCTTCGGTTACGCTGAAGCTTTCTTT

j_gene: TRBJ2-1
abundance: NA
len: 14
v_gene: TRBV28
d_gene: TRBD2
CDR3aa: CASSERETYNEQFF
CDR3nt: TGTGCCAGCAGTGAGCGGGAGACCTACAATGAGCAGTTCTTC

j_gene: TRBJ1-1
abundance: NA
len: 15
v_gene: TRBV28
d_gene: TRBD1
CDR3aa: CASSLGDRGRTEAFF
CDR3nt: TGTGCCAGCAGTTTAGGGGACAGGGGTAGGACTGAAGCTTTCTTT

j_gene: TRBJ2-7
abundance: once
len: 13
v_gene: TRBV6-5
d_gene: TRBD1
CDR3aa: CASSGRGRYEQYF
CDR3nt: TGTGCCAGCAGCGGCAGGGGGCGGTACGAGCAGTACTTC

j_gene: TRBJ1-6
abundance: NA
len: 13
v_gene: TRBV25-1
d_gene: TRBD1
CDR3aa: CASSGQGNSPLHF
CDR3nt: TGTGCCAGCAGTGGACAGGGAAATTCACCCCTCCACTTT

j_gene: TRBJ1-4
abundance: NA
len: 13
v_gene: TRBV30
d_gene: NA
CDR3aa: CAWSRQGLGKLFF
CDR3nt: TGTGCCTGGAGTAGGCAGGGCCTCGGAAAACTGTTTTTT

j_gene: TRBJ2-1
abundance: NA
len: 16
v_gene: TRBV24-1
d_gene: TRBD2
CDR3aa: CATSDFAGASYNEQFF
CDR3nt: TGTGCCACCAGTGATTTCGCGGGAGCTAGTTACAATGAGCAGTTCTTC

j_gene: TRBJ1-1
abundance: NA
len: 13
v_gene: TRBV7-9
d_gene: NA
CDR3aa: CASSLTANTEAFF
CDR3nt: TGTGCCAGCAGCTTAACAGCGAACACTGAAGCTTTCTTT

j_gene: TRBJ2-1
abundance: NA
len: 17
v_gene: TRBV15
d_gene: TRBD2
CDR3aa: CATSRDRAGAVYNEQFF
CDR3nt: TGTGCCACCAGCAGAGATCGGGCGGGAGCGGTCTACAATGAGCAGTTCTTC

j_gene: TRBJ1-1
abundance: NA
len: 12
v_gene: TRBV29-1
d_gene: TRBD1
CDR3aa: CSVEVGGREAFF
CDR3nt: TGCAGCGTTGAAGTAGGGGGCCGGGAAGCTTTCTTT

j_gene: TRBJ1-3
abundance: few
len: 16
v_gene: TRBV6-1
d_gene: TRBD1
CDR3aa: CASSEANRGYGNTIYF
CDR3nt: TGTGCCAGCAGTGAAGCTAACAGGGGCTATGGAAACACCATATATTTT

j_gene: TRBJ1-4
abundance: few
len: 13
v_gene: TRBV4-1
d_gene: TRBD1
CDR3aa: CASEGQGNEKLFF
CDR3nt: TGCGCCAGCGAGGGACAGGGAAATGAAAAACTGTTTTTT

j_gene: TRBJ1-1
abundance: NA
len: 16
v_gene: TRBV19
d_gene: TRBD1
CDR3aa: CASPGQGAGMNTEAFF
CDR3nt: TGTGCCAGCCCGGGACAGGGGGCCGGAATGAACACTGAAGCTTTCTTT

j_gene: TRBJ1-5
abundance: NA
len: 12
v_gene: TRBV15
d_gene: NA
CDR3aa: CATSRDLQPQHF
CDR3nt: TGTGCCACCAGCAGAGATTTACAGCCCCAGCATTTT

j_gene: TRBJ2-3
abundance: NA
len: 16
v_gene: TRBV24-1
d_gene: TRBD2
CDR3aa: CATSGGLAGFTDTQYF
CDR3nt: TGTGCCACCAGTGGTGGACTAGCTGGGTTCACAGATACGCAGTATTTT

j_gene: TRBJ2-7
abundance: NA
len: 13
v_gene: TRBV3-1/TRBV3-2
d_gene: NA
CDR3aa: CASSPGQHYEQYF
CDR3nt: TGTGCCAGCAGCCCCGGACAGCACTACGAGCAGTACTTC

j_gene: TRBJ2-7
abundance: once
len: 16
v_gene: TRBV5-8
d_gene: NA
CDR3aa: CASSFGGSPFSYEQYF
CDR3nt: TGTGCCAGCAGCTTTGGAGGGAGTCCTTTTTCCTACGAGCAGTACTTC

j_gene: TRBJ1-5
abundance: NA
len: 18
v_gene: TRBV15
d_gene: TRBD1
CDR3aa: CATSREVKTGASNQPQHF
CDR3nt: TGTGCCACCAGCAGAGAAGTAAAGACAGGGGCTAGCAATCAGCCCCAGCATTTT

j_gene: TRBJ2-7
abundance: NA
len: 15
v_gene: TRBV19
d_gene: TRBD2
CDR3aa: CASSMGTSGRYEQYF
CDR3nt: TGTGCCAGTAGTATGGGGACTAGCGGGAGATACGAGCAGTACTTC

j_gene: TRBJ2-1
abundance: NA
len: 16
v_gene: TRBV3-1/TRBV3-2
d_gene: TRBD2
CDR3aa: CASSQLSGGRFNEQFF
CDR3nt: TGTGCCAGCAGCCAGCTATCGGGCGGGAGATTCAATGAGCAGTTCTTC

j_gene: TRBJ2-7
abundance: NA
len: 15
v_gene: TRBV7-6
d_gene: TRBD2
CDR3aa: CASSPGTSGSREQYF
CDR3nt: TGTGCCAGCAGCCCAGGGACTAGCGGGAGTCGGGAGCAGTACTTC

j_gene: TRBJ2-7
abundance: NA
len: 13
v_gene: TRBV4-2
d_gene: NA
CDR3aa: CASSQEGTGEQYF
CDR3nt: TGTGCCAGCAGCCAAGAAGGGACTGGGGAGCAGTACTTC

j_gene: TRBJ1-1
abundance: NA
len: 14
v_gene: TRBV2
d_gene: TRBD1
CDR3aa: CASGTDLMNTEAFF
CDR3nt: TGTGCTAGTGGGACAGACCTTATGAACACTGAAGCTTTCTTT

j_gene: TRBJ2-2
abundance: NA
len: 15
v_gene: TRBV5-1
d_gene: TRBD2
CDR3aa: CASSPGLASTGELFF
CDR3nt: TGCGCCAGCAGCCCGGGACTAGCGAGCACCGGGGAGCTGTTTTTT

j_gene: TRBJ2-3
abundance: NA
len: 13
v_gene: TRBV5-6
d_gene: NA
CDR3aa: CATNYGGTDTQYF
CDR3nt: TGTGCCACCAACTACGGGGGCACAGATACGCAGTATTTT

j_gene: TRBJ1-2
abundance: NA
len: 15
v_gene: TRBV6-5
d_gene: TRBD1
CDR3aa: CASSNPGTGHYGYTF
CDR3nt: TGTGCCAGCAGTAACCCCGGGACAGGACATTATGGCTACACCTTC

j_gene: TRBJ2-7
abundance: once
len: 15
v_gene: TRBV9
d_gene: TRBD2
CDR3aa: CASSKGLAGVGEQYF
CDR3nt: TGTGCCAGCAGCAAGGGACTAGCGGGAGTTGGCGAGCAGTACTTC

j_gene: TRBJ2-2
abundance: NA
len: 15
v_gene: TRBV24-1
d_gene: NA
CDR3aa: CATSDFGVNTGELFF
CDR3nt: TGTGCCACCAGTGATTTTGGAGTCAACACCGGGGAGCTGTTTTTT

j_gene: TRBJ2-7
abundance: NA
len: 15
v_gene: TRBV9
d_gene: TRBD1
CDR3aa: CASSVGTGGPYEQYF
CDR3nt: TGTGCCAGCAGCGTTGGGACAGGGGGGCCCTACGAGCAGTACTTC

j_gene: TRBJ2-7
abundance: NA
len: 14
v_gene: TRBV6-5
d_gene: NA
CDR3aa: CASSYFSGVYEQYF
CDR3nt: TGTGCCAGCAGTTACTTCTCAGGGGTTTACGAGCAGTACTTC

j_gene: TRBJ2-7
abundance: NA
len: 15
v_gene: TRBV19
d_gene: TRBD1
CDR3aa: CASSTTGGMSYEQYF
CDR3nt: TGTGCCAGTAGTACGACAGGGGGAATGAGCTACGAGCAGTACTTC

j_gene: TRBJ1-6
abundance: NA
len: 14
v_gene: TRBV7-2
d_gene: NA
CDR3aa: CASSLTEANSPLHF
CDR3nt: TGTGCCAGCAGCTTAACGGAGGCCAATTCACCCCTCCACTTT